A selection of T cell receptor beta chains follows, all from one sample in a study of CD8+ T cells in alopecia areata. Sequencing used immunoSEQ multiplex PCR; TCRdb keeps in-frame clones, though not all of them. The data show 150,000 to 200,000 clones, with less than 65% seen just once and 0.85% to 1.3% held by the top ten. The sequences come from CD4+ T cells sorted from blood, collected at week 24, from a patient treated with tofacitinib. Source of these receptors: a human donor with alopecia areata. The CDR3 runs from the conserved cysteine through the conserved F or W. The order of the fields is clone size, J gene, V gene, D gene, CDR3 protein, CDR3 DNA. D genes are given only for firm matches. Clone size is stated in some rows and not others, as once, few, many or a class when expanded.

- TRBJ1-2 TRBV4-3 - CASSQGVRSYGYTF TGCGCCAGCAGCCAAGGAGTCAGGAGCTATGGCTACACCTTC
- TRBJ1-2 TRBV2 TRBD1 CASSEGEGAHGYTF TGTGCCAGCAGTGAAGGGGAGGGGGCGCATGGCTACACCTTC
- TRBJ1-6 TRBV13 - CASSLGNTPLHF TGTGCCAGCAGCTTAGGGAACACACCCCTCCACTTT
- TRBJ1-2 TRBV18 - CASSYDSYGYTF TGTGCCAGCTCATACGACAGCTATGGCTACACCTTC
- TRBJ2-5 TRBV4-3 - CASSQGELPGETQYF TGCGCCAGCAGCCAAGGAGAACTCCCGGGGGAGACCCAGTACTTC
- TRBJ2-2 TRBV6-5 TRBD2 CASSPGTTAGELFF TGTGCCAGCAGCCCGGGGACTACCGCAGGGGAGCTGTTTTTT
- TRBJ2-1 TRBV7-2 TRBD2 CASPLASGRGNEQFF TGTGCCAGCCCCTTAGCGTCGGGGCGGGGGAATGAGCAGTTCTTC
- TRBJ2-7 TRBV11-2 - CASSLPFREQYF TGTGCCAGCAGCTTACCTTTTCGGGAGCAGTACTTC
- TRBJ2-2 TRBV4-3 TRBD1 CASSPRTGAANTGELFF TGCGCCAGCAGCCCACGGACAGGGGCGGCGAACACCGGGGAGCTGTTTTTT
once TRBJ1-6 TRBV13 - CASCLANSPLHF TGTGCCAGCTGTCTGGCCAATTCACCCCTCCACTTT